The clone carrying this T cell receptor (beta chain) turned up a few times. This entry belongs to a study of PD-1 blockade in mismatch repair-deficient tumors. Per the germline V gene, CDR1 is MNHNS and CDR2 is SASEGT. CDR3 length: 15 amino acids. The protocol was immunoSEQ multiplex PCR, while the TCRdb copy is restricted to in-frame clones and leaves out a portion. The repertoire holds 15,000 to 20,000 clones, with around 82% as singletons. The sequence came from an adult with mismatch repair-deficient cancer. This sample comprised PBMCs, obtained before pembrolizumab treatment. The chain recombines TRBV6-1 with TRBJ2-1, with TRBD2 identical over 10 bases. In DNA form, the CDR3 reads TGTGCTAGCGGTTGGTCGGCTAGCGGGAGTTATGAGCAGTTCTTC. This codes for CASGWSASGSYEQFF.